This T cell receptor (beta chain) was observed in a study of cytomegalovirus exposure and HLA in healthy donors. Study conclusions and caveats: According to the study, about 180 TCR beta chains were cytomegalovirus-associated. Earlier analysis found most TCR beta V segments productive about 87% or about 30% of the time. In vitro, three CMV-associated chains proved specific for CMV antigens.

CDR1 and CDR2 from the germline V gene are MRHNA and SNTAGT. With V trimmed by 4 bases and J by 9 bases, 5 bases remained unmatched. This CDR3 comprises 14 residues. Turning to this clone: Its antigen is not identified.

Use of 60 Vbeta and 13 Jbeta primers characterized the PCR. Repertoires were generated with immunoSEQ multiplex PCR, while TCRdb's copy carries only in-frame clones and drops some. In total, the table holds about 140,000 clones. Sequencing input: PBMCs. The chain uses TRBV6-4 and TRBJ2-1, with 11 bases that match TRBD2. The clonotype originates from a male donor in good health and CMV-seronegative. The CDR3 here is CASSALAGAVEQFF. As DNA, the CDR3 is TGTGCCAGCAGTGCACTAGCGGGAGCGGTTGAGCAGTTCTTC.